The 24 T cell receptor beta chains below come from one sample, sequenced in a study of blood T cell repertoires in COVID-19. Method: immunoSEQ multiplex PCR; TCRdb's copy keeps in-frame clones and lacks some. The sample has approximately 200,000 clones, nearly 90% seen once; the top ten hold 9.5% to 14%. The sequencing input was PBMCs or T cells enriched from blood (not recorded which). The receptors originated from a man younger than 45 who had recovered from COVID-19.

The table lists this clone with a count of one. The chain combines TRBV7-6 with TRBJ2-6; maybe TRBD2 (5 bases). V dropped 2 bases and J dropped 2 bases, with 10 bases sitting between them. The CDR3 contains 16 residues. The germline V gene has CDR1 SGHVS and CDR2 FNYEAQ. Here the CDR3 DNA reads TGTGCCAGCAGCTTACGGTCAGCGGCTGGGGCCAACGTCCTGACTTTC. It encodes CASSLRSAAGANVLTF.

In DNA, the CDR3 is TGTGCCAGTGACCAGGGATATAGCAATCAGCCCCAGCATTTT. It is translated as CASDQGYSNQPQHF. The chain combines TRBV2 with TRBJ1-5, with D perhaps matching TRBD1 (5 bases). This CDR3 region has 14 residues. V dropped 9 bases and J dropped 0 bases, with 12 bases sitting between them. Germline CDR1 is SNHLY and CDR2 is FYNNEI.

The chain carries TRBV9 and TRBJ1-3, with 7 bases aligning to TRBD1. Looked up from germline, CDR1 is SGDLS and CDR2 is YYNGEE. The CDR3 contains 15 residues. The ends lost 4 bases at V and 2 bases at J; junction bases unmatched: 6. CDR3 sequence: CASSPMTGTGNTIYF. The CDR3 DNA reads as TGTGCCAGCAGCCCCATGACAGGGACTGGAAACACCATATATTTT.

The chain employs TRBV30 and TRBJ2-2; TRBD1 matches at 7 bases. This CDR3 is built from 12 residues. J gave up 5 bases and V 6 bases, and 3 bases lay outside the gene matches. Germline V gives CDR1 GTSNPN, CDR2 SVGIG (reference sequence). DNA of the CDR3: TGTGCCTGTACAGGGGTGACCGGGGAGCTGTTTTTT. Translated: CACTGVTGELFF. The full variable domain, its missing parts supplied by reference TRBV30 and TRBJ2-2, is SQTIHQWPATLVQPVGSPLSLECTVEGTSNPNLYWYRQAAGRGLQLLFYSVGIGQISSEVPQNLSASRPQDRQFILSSKKLLLSDSGFYLCACTGVTGELFFGEGSRLTVL.

V usage is TRBV27 and J usage is TRBJ2-3, with TRBD2 matching 11 bases. Germline CDR1 MNHEY, CDR2 SMNVEV (reference sequence). Germline trimming cut 3 bases from V and 2 bases from J; bases unmatched to any gene: 4. The CDR3 extends over 16 amino acids. The DNA for the CDR3 is TGTGCCAGCAGTTTCTCGGGACTAGCGGTCACAGATACGCAGTATTTT. Amino acids: CASSFSGLAVTDTQYF.

The gene calls are TRBV5-4 and TRBJ1-2; 7 nucleotides match TRBD1. Germline V gives CDR1 SGHNT, CDR2 YYREEE (reference sequence). The CDR3 has 12 amino acids. The V segment lost 5 bases and the J segment 8 bases; nucleotides outside the gene matches: 6. The CDR3: CASSWDSKGYTF. DNA of the CDR3: TGTGCCAGCAGTTGGGACAGCAAAGGCTACACCTTC.

The chain joins TRBV30 to TRBJ2-5, with D perhaps TRBD2 (6 bases). The CDR3 is 15 residues long. V shed 0 bases and J shed 4 bases, with 15 bases lying between them. The germline gives CDR1 GTSNPN, CDR2 SVGIG (reference sequence). The CDR3, as DNA: TGTGCCTGGAGTGTACTGTCGGGAGCGGGAGAGACCCAGTACTTC. It encodes CAWSVLSGAGETQYF.

Here the CDR3 DNA reads TGTGCCAGCAGTGAATATGGCACCGATCAGCCCCAGCATTTT. This codes for CASSEYGTDQPQHF. This chain joins TRBV25-1 and TRBJ1-5; no clear D. Trimming pared 0 bases from V and 5 bases from J, leaving 8 bases between. Germline CDR1 is MGHDK and CDR2 is SYGVNS. CDR3 size: 14 residues.

The rearrangement joins TRBV15 to TRBJ1-2; TRBD1 matches at 9 bases. Germline V gene sequence: CDR1 LNHNV, CDR2 YYDKDF (reference sequence). The CDR3 covers 15 residues. The V and J ends lost 1 base and 8 bases, in that order; junction bases with no gene match: 8. The CDR3 DNA is TGTGCCACCAGCAGAGCCACAGGGGGCGGACAGGGCTACACCTTC. Translated, it gives CATSRATGGGQGYTF.

J is TRBJ2-7 and V is TRBV4-1; 10 bases align to TRBD1. There are 17 residues in the CDR3. Germline CDR1 and CDR2: MGHRA and YSYEKL. J was trimmed by 0 bases and V by 3 bases; bases with no gene match: 8. This CDR3 reads CASSHRQGAGISYEQYF. The CDR3 DNA follows: TGCGCCAGCAGCCACCGACAGGGGGCGGGAATCTCCTACGAGCAGTACTTC.

This chain links TRBV27 with TRBJ2-7, with D tentatively TRBD1 (7 bases). The CDR3 length is 18 residues. In germline, CDR1 is MNHEY, CDR2 SMNVEV (reference sequence). Trimming removed 3 bases at V and 0 bases at J, with 21 bases between. CDR3 protein: CASSFLATRGTDSYEQYF. For the CDR3, the DNA is TGTGCCAGCAGTTTTCTCGCTACCCGCGGGACAGACTCCTACGAGCAGTACTTC.

This chain connects TRBV7-9 to TRBJ2-2; the match to TRBD1 covers 7 bases. With V trimmed by 5 bases and J by 5 bases, 5 bases remained unmatched. The CDR3 runs to 14 residues. Germline CDR1 and CDR2: SEHNR and FQNEAQ (reference sequence). In DNA, the CDR3 is TGTGCCAGCAGCCGGGACAGCTGGACCGGGGAGCTGTTTTTT. Its protein product is CASSRDSWTGELFF.

The chain employs TRBV7-2 and TRBJ2-7, with 8 bases fitting TRBD2. The CDR3 runs to 16 residues. Per germline, CDR1 SGHTA and CDR2 FQGNSA. V was clipped by 6 bases and J by 1 base; unmatched bases: 11. The CDR3 sequence is CASRNSGLAGSYEQYF. As DNA, the CDR3 is TGTGCCAGCAGGAACAGTGGGCTAGCGGGTTCCTACGAGCAGTACTTC.

The rearrangement links TRBV21-1 to TRBJ1-2; the D call TRBD1 from the table was never checked on the DNA. TRBV21-1 is a listed pseudogene. The CDR3 runs to 14 residues. The CDR3 coding sequence is TGTGCCAGCAGCAAAAGTAGGTGGGACAGATCCTACACCTTC. Translating it yields CASSKSRWDRSYTF.

The rearrangement uses TRBV5-1 and TRBJ2-7; TRBD1 is a possible D gene (6 bases). V was cut by 8 bases and J by 0 bases, with 12 bases left in between. There are 13 residues in the CDR3. Germline CDR1 is SGHRS and CDR2 is YFSETQ. The CDR3 loop reads CASSGTPSYEQYF. The DNA for the CDR3 is TGCGCCAGTTCCGGGACACCCTCCTACGAGCAGTACTTC. The whole variable domain, remainder taken from reference TRBV5-1 and TRBJ2-7, is KAGVTQTPRYLIKTRGQQVTLSCSPISGHRSVSWYQQTPGQGLQFLFEYFSETQRNKGNFPGRFSGRQFSNSRSEMNVSTLELGDSALYLCASSGTPSYEQYFGPGTRLTVT.

This chain joins TRBV7-9 and TRBJ2-3; TRBD2 agrees at 11 bases. The germline V gene encodes CDR1 SEHNR and CDR2 FQNEAQ (reference sequence). The CDR3 is made up of 17 amino acids. V lost 5 bases to trimming and J lost 4 bases; unmatched junction nucleotides: 11. CDR3 sequence: CASSPHPTSGSADTQYF. CDR3 in DNA: TGTGCCAGCAGCCCCCACCCCACTAGCGGGAGTGCAGATACGCAGTATTTT.

The CDR3 coding sequence is TGTGCCAGCAGCTTGACAGGGGGCACTGAAGCTTTCTTT. Translation: CASSLTGGTEAFF. The chain has TRBV7-9 and TRBJ1-1; TRBD1 matches at 9 bases. Germline V gene data show CDR1 as SEHNR and CDR2 as FQNEAQ (reference sequence). The CDR3 runs to 13 residues. V lost 3 bases to trimming and J lost 4 bases; unmatched junction nucleotides: 0.

The genes are TRBV5-1 and TRBJ2-1, with D tentatively TRBD2 (7 bases). The CDR3 has 14 residues. Germline V gene lookup returns CDR1 SGHRS and CDR2 YFSETQ. The V gene lost 3 bases and the J gene lost 5 bases, with 12 bases spanning the gap. CDR3 loop: CASSWTRGNNEQFF. The DNA of the CDR3 is TGCGCCAGCAGCTGGACTAGGGGGAACAATGAGCAGTTCTTC.

V gene TRBV7-2 combines with J gene TRBJ1-5, with a possible D match to TRBD1 (6 bases). V shed 4 bases and J shed 2 bases, with 12 bases lying between them. Germline V CDR1 and CDR2: SGHTA, FQGNSA. The CDR3 sequence is 15 residues long. The CDR3 DNA reads TGTGCCAGCAGCTCACAGGGTACAGGCAATCAGCCCCAGCATTTT. It encodes CASSSQGTGNQPQHF.

The rearrangement uses TRBV19 and TRBJ1-1, with D unresolved. The CDR3 covers 15 residues. Germline loops: CDR1 LNHDA, CDR2 SQIVND (reference sequence). V was trimmed by 5 bases and J by 0 bases, leaving 13 bases between them. The CDR3 DNA sequence: TGTGCCAGTAGTTCACCAGGCAGAATGAACACTGAAGCTTTCTTT. Encoded protein: CASSSPGRMNTEAFF.

The chain has TRBV19 and TRBJ2-7; TRBD2 is a possible D gene (7 bases). This CDR3 contains 12 residues. Trimming stripped 10 bases from V and 4 bases from J, with 14 bases between. Germline CDR1 LNHDA, CDR2 SQIVND (reference sequence). The CDR3 loop is CATARGAYEQYF. In nucleotides, the CDR3 is TGTGCCACCGCCCGGGGGGCATACGAGCAGTACTTC.

V gene TRBV11-1 combines with J gene TRBJ2-1; D might be TRBD1 (6 bases). CDR1 is SGHAT, CDR2 FQDESV, per germline (reference sequence). This CDR3 region has 16 residues. V lost 1 base and J 2 bases, leaving 12 bases between the germline ends. The CDR3: CASSLGSQGAYNEQFF. In nucleotides, the CDR3 is TGTGCCAGCAGCTTAGGTTCACAGGGTGCCTACAATGAGCAGTTCTTC.

V and J are TRBV5-4 and TRBJ2-7; 16 bases are a match to TRBD2. V dropped 4 bases and J dropped 7; count of bases not matched to a gene: 11. The germline V gene encodes CDR1 SGHNT and CDR2 YYREEE (reference sequence). The CDR3 loop spans 17 amino acids. As DNA, the CDR3 is TGTGCCAGCAGCCCCTCGGGACTAGCGGGGGGGCTGGAGGAGCAGTACTTC. Amino acid sequence: CASSPSGLAGGLEEQYF.

J is TRBJ2-7 and V is TRBV6-1, with 10 positions matching TRBD1. In germline, CDR1 is MNHNS, CDR2 SASEGT. V was pared by 9 bases and J by 6 bases, with 11 bases of the junction left unmatched. This CDR3 comprises 14 residues. The CDR3 sequence is CASHITGQGSEQYF. Written as DNA, the CDR3 is TGTGCCAGTCACATTACGGGACAGGGGTCCGAGCAGTACTTC.